The 32 T cell receptor beta chains below come from one sample, sequenced in a study of tumor and adjacent non-tumor tissue in lung cancer. Three rounds of nested PCR, following a modified ARM-PCR protocol, produced the TCRbeta library. Each CDR3 protein gets one entry after TCRdb re-called the multiplex PCR reads with MiXCR. Among roughly 200,000 distinct CDR3 sequences listed, approximately 74% were seen once. This sample's RNA came from whole unsorted tissue. Sequencing was done on a sample of lung tumor tissue. The receptors were gathered from a man between 60 and 70 years old with non-small cell lung cancer.

Regarding this clonotype: The germline gene is not matched at one end of the junction; a read error may be the cause. CDR3 in DNA: TGTGCCAGTAGTTACTCTCCAGGGGTTATTCAGTACTTC. This gives the protein CASSYSPGVIQYF. J is TRBJ2-4 and V is TRBV6-5; maybe TRBD1 (6 bases). There are 13 residues in the CDR3. Germline V gives CDR1 MNHEY, CDR2 SVGAGI.

V usage is TRBV4-1 and J usage is TRBJ2-1; D could derive from TRBD1 or TRBD2 (5 bases each). Per the germline V gene, CDR1 is MGHRA and CDR2 is YSYEKL. Trimming shortened V by 0 bases and J by 11 bases, and 29 bases separated the two germline ends. The CDR3 has 19 amino acids. The DNA of the CDR3 is TGCGCCAGCAGCCAAGATTTGGATAGGACTCGCAGGGAAGGGATCAAGCAGTTCTTC. This encodes CASSQDLDRTRREGIKQFF.

The gene calls are TRBV5-6 and TRBJ1-1; D gene ambiguous. The germline gives CDR1 SGHDT, CDR2 YYEEEE. The CDR3 runs to 11 residues. Between the trimmed V and J ends, which lost 4 bases and 5 bases, there was a span of 6 bases. The CDR3 region is CASSRLTEAFF. In nucleotides, the CDR3 is TGTGCCAGCAGCCGTCTAACTGAAGCTTTCTTT.

This clonotype was seen a few times. The rearrangement joins TRBV20-1 to TRBJ2-1; D not certain. The CDR3 contains 12 residues. V was trimmed by 8 bases and J by 2 bases, leaving 10 bases between them. The germline gives CDR1 DFQATT, CDR2 SNEGSKA (reference sequence). The CDR3 sequence: CSLEPTYNEQFF. In DNA form, the CDR3 reads TGCAGTCTAGAACCGACCTACAATGAGCAGTTCTTC.

This clonotype has at least ten counts. V is TRBV20-1 and J is TRBJ2-2; D remains ambiguous. V gave up 1 base and J gave up 3 bases, with 6 bases separating them. Germline values: CDR1 DFQATT, CDR2 SNEGSKA (reference sequence). The CDR3 extends over 13 amino acids. CDR3 sequence reads: CSARAVHTGELFF. Here the CDR3 DNA reads TGCAGTGCTAGAGCCGTCCACACCGGGGAGCTGTTTTTT.

To note about this clonotype: A much larger clone is a single base away; this may be a read error. The conserved final phenylalanine or tryptophan is absent from the CDR3, which likely points to a read error. The J gene is TRBJ2-5, the V gene TRBV5-1; D unclear. The CDR3 covers 11 residues. V lost 4 bases to trimming and J lost 8 bases, with 9 bases between them. CDR1 and CDR2 (germline): SGHRS, YFSETQ. The CDR3 sequence is CASSGHYTQYY. The CDR3 nucleotides are TGCGCCAGCAGCGGGCACTACACCCAGTACTAC.

On this clonotype itself: This could be a read error, since a much larger clone is one nucleotide away. The rearrangement uses TRBV20-1 and TRBJ2-7; no clear D gene. The CDR3 runs 12 residues. With 6 bases removed from V and 4 bases from J, the gap between germline ends came to 13 bases. Germline V gene sequence: CDR1 DFQATT, CDR2 SNEGSKA (reference sequence). CDR3 sequence reads: CSAWPAYYEQYF. In nucleotides, the CDR3 is TGCAGTGCATGGCCAGCCTATTACGAGCAGTACTTC.

Of note for this clonotype: One end of the junction is discordant with germline, which a read error may explain. The chain recombines TRBV11-2 with TRBJ2-1, with TRBD2 as a possible D gene (6 bases). The CDR3 runs 20 residues. Looked up from germline, CDR1 is SGHAT and CDR2 is FQNNGV. The CDR3 coding sequence is TGTGCCAGCAGCTTAAGAAGGACTATCGGTTCCGCCCCCTCCTACAATAAGCAGTTCTTC. Translating gives CASSLRRTIGSAPSYNKQFF.

This clonotype was seen more than once but under ten times. A much larger clone is a single base away; this may be a read error. The gene calls are TRBV11-3 and TRBJ1-1; D might be TRBD1 (5 bases). Per the germline V gene, CDR1 is SGHNT and CDR2 is YENEEA. The CDR3 contains 14 residues. The CDR3 DNA follows: TGTACCAGCAGCCCCGGGACGGGAAACCCTGAAGCTTTCTTT. Amino acids: CTSSPGTGNPEAFF. Using reference TRBV11-3 and TRBJ1-1 for the parts outside the CDR3, the full variable domain is EAGVVQSPRYKIIEKKQPVAFWCNPISGHNTLYWYLQNLGQGPELLIRYENEEAVDDSQLPKDRFSAERLKGVDSTLKIQPAELGDSAVYLCTSSPGTGNPEAFFGQGTRLTVV.

J is TRBJ2-3 and V is TRBV4-2, with 7 positions matching TRBD2. The CDR3 totals 17 residues. Germline loops: CDR1 LGHNA, CDR2 YNFKEQ. Losses at the gene ends were 1 base for V and 5 bases for J; bases not matched to a gene: 12. The DNA of the CDR3 is TGTGCCAGCAGCCAAGGAGAGTCTAGCGGCCTGGAAGATACGCAGTATTTT. It codes for CASSQGESSGLEDTQYF.

This clonotype was observed a single time. An end of the junction differs from the germline gene, which may be a read error. V gene TRBV20-1 combines with J gene TRBJ2-5; D perhaps matches TRBD2 (5 bases). CDR3 length: 14 residues. Per the germline V gene, CDR1 is DFQATT and CDR2 is SNEGSKA (reference sequence). CDR3 bases: TGCAGTACTAGTCCCTGGCAGGTCCAAGAGATCCAGTACTTC. Translating gives CSTSPWQVQEIQYF.

This chain uses TRBV7-2 with TRBJ2-4, with 7 bases aligning to TRBD1. The CDR3 is made up of 14 amino acids. The germline V gene encodes CDR1 SGHTA and CDR2 FQGNSA. J was trimmed by 8 bases and V by 4 bases; bases with no gene match: 8. CDR3 DNA sequence: TGTGCCAGCAGCTCTACAGGGGCGCGAGACATTCAGTACTTC. It codes for CASSSTGARDIQYF.

A remark on this clonotype: The junction differs from germline at one of its ends, possibly a read error. This chain uses TRBV29-1 with TRBJ2-3, with 10 bases aligning to TRBD2. The CDR3 loop spans 17 amino acids. The germline gives CDR1 SQVTM, CDR2 ANQGSEA. The CDR3 DNA is TGCAGCGTTGAAGACAGTAACGAGCGGGAGGGCACAGATACGCAGTATTTC. It yields the protein CSVEDSNEREGTDTQYF.

This chain links TRBV11-2 with TRBJ2-7; TRBD2 agrees at 8 bases. The ends lost 9 bases at V and 0 bases at J; junction bases unmatched: 13. The CDR3 is 16 amino acids. Germline V gene data show CDR1 as SGHAT and CDR2 as FQNNGV. The CDR3 nucleotides read TGTGCCAGTAGCCCTAGGCGAGCGGGGGACTCCTACGAGCAGTACTTC. It specifies CASSPRRAGDSYEQYF. The full variable domain, rest sourced from reference TRBV11-2 and TRBJ2-7, is EAGVAQSPRYKIIEKRQSVAFWCNPISGHATLYWYQQILGQGPKLLIQFQNNGVVDDSQLPKDRFSAERLKGVDSTLKIQPAKLEDSAVYLCASSPRRAGDSYEQYFGPGTRLTVT.

The chain has TRBV28 and TRBJ2-1; 7 nucleotides agree with TRBD2. V shed 9 bases and J 4 bases; nucleotides not matched to a gene: 9. CDR3 length equals 14 residues. Germline V lookup: CDR1 MDHEN, CDR2 SYDVKM. The CDR3 is CASLETGGYNEQFF. The CDR3 DNA reads as TGTGCCAGTCTTGAGACCGGGGGGTACAATGAGCAGTTCTTC.

The chain links TRBV5-6 to TRBJ1-2, with D unresolved. Trimming shortened V by 1 base and J by 1 base, and 8 bases separated the two germline ends. Germline V CDR1 and CDR2: SGHDT, YYEEEE. The CDR3 sequence is 14 residues long. The CDR3 DNA is TGTGCCAGCAGCTTGATCGATTATAACTATGGCTACACCTTC. As protein: CASSLIDYNYGYTF.

The chain combines TRBV5-1 with TRBJ2-1; D is possibly TRBD1 (5 bases). Trimming left V 1 base short and J 8 bases short, with 13 bases between. This CDR3 comprises 14 residues. Germline V CDR1 and CDR2: SGHRS, YFSETQ. In nucleotides, the CDR3 is TGCGCCAGCAGCTTGAGGGGATTATTCGATGAGCAGTTCTTC. Protein product: CASSLRGLFDEQFF.

This rearrangement joins TRBV9 to TRBJ2-1; TRBD2 matches 15 bases. The CDR3 has 16 amino acids. The germline gives CDR1 SGDLS, CDR2 YYNGEE. The J segment lost 7 bases and the V segment lost 4 bases, leaving 6 bases of the junction unmatched. The CDR3 DNA sequence: TGTGCCAGCAGCCCCCGGACTAGCGGGGGGGCGAATGAGCAGTTCTTC. This encodes CASSPRTSGGANEQFF.

Concerning this clonotype: This may arise from a read error, as a much more abundant clone is one base away. V gene TRBV29-1 combines with J gene TRBJ1-2; perhaps TRBD1 as D (5 bases). The CDR3 has 13 residues. Per the germline V gene, CDR1 is SQVTM and CDR2 is ANQGSEA. CDR3 sequence (DNA): TGCAGCGTTGAAATGGACACCAACTATTGCTACACCTTC. Translating gives CSVEMDTNYCYTF.

With regard to this clonotype: A much larger clone lies one base from this, so it may be a read error. This chain joins TRBV6-5 and TRBJ2-7; unclear D gene. Germline V gene data show CDR1 as MNHEY and CDR2 as SVGAGI. V gave up 7 bases and J gave up 7 bases, with 20 bases separating them. This CDR3 is 14 amino acids long. CDR3 DNA: TGTGCCAGCATTGCGACCACGGATCTAGGAGAGCAGTACTTC. Translation: CASIATTDLGEQYF.

The sample holds one count of this clonotype. A clone one base away is much larger, so this may be a read error. The V call is TRBV30, the J call TRBJ2-7; D call uncertain. Trimming took off 5 bases at V and 2 bases at J, with 7 bases between the two ends. Germline CDR1 GTSNPN, CDR2 SVGIG (reference sequence). The CDR3 consists of 11 residues. This CDR3 is CAWGRAYEQYF. The DNA for the CDR3 is TGTGCCTGGGGTCGGGCCTACGAGCAGTACTTC.

This chain joins TRBV12-3 or TRBV12-4 and TRBJ2-2, with D possibly TRBD2 on 6 matching bases. V was pared by 9 bases and J by 6 bases, with 23 bases between. This CDR3 is 16 amino acids long. CDR3 sequence: CARSTPSTGEAGELFF. CDR3 nucleotide sequence: TGTGCCAGAAGTACGCCGTCCACGGGAGAGGCCGGGGAGCTGTTTTTT.

V and J are TRBV11-2 and TRBJ1-1; no firm D call. The V gene lost 1 base and the J gene lost 5 bases, with 8 bases spanning the gap. CDR1 and CDR2 (germline): SGHAT, FQNNGV. The CDR3 runs to 13 residues. CDR3 in DNA: TGTGCCAGCAGCTTAGGGGCTCGAACTGAAGCTTTCTTT. Amino acid sequence: CASSLGARTEAFF.

This clonotype was counted a few times. Lacking the conserved final phenylalanine or tryptophan, this CDR3 likely reflects a read error. In DNA, the CDR3 is TGTGCCAGCCGGGGAGGGAACACAGATACGCAGTATTCT. Translation gives CASRGGNTDTQYS. V and J are TRBV6-2 or TRBV6-3 and TRBJ2-3, with 7 bases matching TRBD2. The CDR3 has 13 residues. Germline V gene sequence: CDR1 MNHEY, CDR2 SVGEGT. With V trimmed by 8 bases and J by 2 bases, 4 bases remained unmatched.

This clonotype was detected many times. The chain has TRBV4-1 and TRBJ1-5; D is possibly TRBD1 (6 bases). This CDR3 is 15 amino acids long. V was clipped by 0 bases and J by 10 bases, with 16 bases between them. The V gene's germline CDR1 is MGHRA and CDR2 YSYEKL. CDR3 region: CASSQEETGARPQHF. CDR3 in DNA: TGCGCCAGCAGCCAAGAGGAGACAGGAGCGAGACCCCAGCATTTT.

The chain recombines TRBV20-1 with TRBJ2-7, with unresolved D. V was cut by 2 bases and J by 8 bases, with 25 bases left in between. The CDR3 extends over 16 amino acids. In germline, CDR1 is DFQATT, CDR2 SNEGSKA (reference sequence). The CDR3 loop reads CSARTLGRSRAYKQYF. The CDR3 DNA reads as TGCAGTGCTAGAACCCTGGGAAGGTCTAGGGCATACAAGCAGTACTTC.

The rearrangement joins TRBV12-3 or TRBV12-4 to TRBJ2-1, with 8 positions matching TRBD2. There are 18 residues in the CDR3. The V segment lost 6 bases and the J segment 4 bases; nucleotides outside the gene matches: 17. The CDR3 DNA reads TGTGCCAGCAGCCCAGGGCTTCCCGGAGTAGCGGGGTACAATGAGCAGTTCTTC. The encoded protein is CASSPGLPGVAGYNEQFF.

The J gene is TRBJ2-1, the V gene TRBV20-1; 10 positions match TRBD2. The V gene end was trimmed by 1 base and the J gene end by 2 bases; junction bases not matched to a gene: 11. CDR3 length: 18 residues. Germline CDR1 is DFQATT and CDR2 is SNEGSKA (reference sequence). The CDR3 sequence: CSARGPTGTSGTYNEQFF. Written as DNA, the CDR3 is TGCAGTGCTAGAGGCCCAACTGGAACTAGCGGGACCTACAATGAGCAGTTCTTC.

The rearrangement uses TRBV11-3 and TRBJ1-2; D might be TRBD1 (5 bases). The CDR3 is 14 residues long. Germline V gene lookup returns CDR1 SGHNT and CDR2 YENEEA. With 5 bases removed from V and 8 bases from J, the gap between germline ends came to 18 bases. CDR3 loop: CASSIGAFKRGYTF. CDR3 in DNA: TGTGCCAGCAGCATCGGGGCCTTCAAGCGCGGCTACACCTTC.

The sample holds one count of this clonotype. Possible read error: a much larger clone is one base away. The chain joins TRBV20-1 to TRBJ2-7; D perhaps matches TRBD1 (5 bases). The CDR3 is 14 residues long. Trimming pared 1 base from V and 1 base from J, leaving 11 bases between. The germline V gene has CDR1 DFQATT and CDR2 SNEGSKA (reference sequence). Here the CDR3 DNA reads TGCAGTGCTAGAGTTAGGACAAAATCCTACGAGCAGTACTTC. Translating gives CSARVRTKSYEQYF.

The CDR3 nucleotides are TGCAGTGCCGGGGAGGGAGCCCTAAATGGCTACACCTTC. Translating it yields CSAGEGALNGYTF. The chain combines TRBV20-1 with TRBJ1-2; D gene ambiguous. CDR3 length equals 13 residues. The V end was cut by 6 bases, the J end by 6 bases, with 17 bases between. Germline-derived CDR1 and CDR2 are DFQATT and SNEGSKA (reference sequence).

Regarding this clonotype: This may come from a read error, since a much larger clone is one base off. The chain is built from TRBV29-1 and TRBJ2-3; TRBD2 matches 9 bases. Germline V lookup: CDR1 SQVTM, CDR2 ANQGSEA. This CDR3 region has 14 residues. J was trimmed by 3 bases and V by 8 bases; bases with no gene match: 9. In nucleotides, the CDR3 is TGCAGCTTCAGTCTAGCGGGGTGGACAGATACGCAGTATTTT. Protein product: CSFSLAGWTDTQYF.